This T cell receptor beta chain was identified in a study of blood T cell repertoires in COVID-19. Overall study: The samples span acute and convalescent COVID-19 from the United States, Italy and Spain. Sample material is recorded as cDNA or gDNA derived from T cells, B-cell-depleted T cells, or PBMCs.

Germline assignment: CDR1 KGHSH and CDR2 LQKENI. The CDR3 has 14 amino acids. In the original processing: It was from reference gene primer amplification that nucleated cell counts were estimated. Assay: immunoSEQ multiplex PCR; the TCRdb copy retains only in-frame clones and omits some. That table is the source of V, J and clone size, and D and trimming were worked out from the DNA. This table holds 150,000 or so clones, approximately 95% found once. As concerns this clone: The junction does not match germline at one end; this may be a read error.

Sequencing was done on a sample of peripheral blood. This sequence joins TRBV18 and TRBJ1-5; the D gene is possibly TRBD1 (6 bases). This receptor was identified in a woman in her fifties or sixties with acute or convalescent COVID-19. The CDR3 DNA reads TGTGCCAGCTCTCCACGACAGGGCAATCAGCCCCAGCATTTT. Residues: CASSPRQGNQPQHF.